This is a list of T cell receptor beta chains from one sample in a study of cytomegalovirus exposure and HLA in healthy donors. Method: immunoSEQ multiplex PCR; TCRdb's copy keeps in-frame clones and lacks some. The sample holds 150,000 to 200,000 clones; 75% to 80% are singletons and the top ten take over 13%. Material for sequencing was PBMCs. Every receptor here comes from a man aged 50 to 60 in good health and CMV-seropositive. Both conserved end residues are part of each CDR3.

CDR3 protein,J gene,V gene
CASSQDRTADTQYF,TRBJ2-3,TRBV4-1
CASRPGTAGGYTF,TRBJ1-2,TRBV27
CASSKVGLAGDGEQYF,TRBJ2-7,TRBV2
CASSPPGLPGETQYF,TRBJ2-5,TRBV18
CASSRQGAETQYF,TRBJ2-5,TRBV6-5
CASSPVVYSNQPQHF,TRBJ1-5,TRBV5-7
CASSVRTSGDTDTQYF,TRBJ2-3,TRBV4-2
CASSHPGTAKCEAFF,TRBJ1-1,TRBV6-6
CASSLGTGSGELFF,TRBJ2-2,TRBV5-6
CASSVAGLSTDTQYF,TRBJ2-3,TRBV2
CAWSVPGTSGGLPQFF,TRBJ2-1,TRBV30
CASSSRTGGRTDTQYF,TRBJ2-3,TRBV5-1
CASSPAVGTGELFF,TRBJ2-2,TRBV7-7
CASSFGLGYEQYF,TRBJ2-7,TRBV27
CASSLWTGNRETQYF,TRBJ2-5,TRBV7-9
CASSPEDTRSGNTIYF,TRBJ1-3,TRBV4-1
CASLGAGETQYF,TRBJ2-5,TRBV6-5
CASSAPLGTAIEQYF,TRBJ2-7,TRBV6-1
CASRPTRGRRNTIYF,TRBJ1-3,TRBV6-5
CASSRGTGDGSYEQYF,TRBJ2-7,TRBV5-1
CASSLQGFGPDGYTF,TRBJ1-2,TRBV4-1
CASSLGGDSNQPQHF,TRBJ1-5,TRBV5-1
CASSLPGISTDTQYF,TRBJ2-3,TRBV7-6